This record covers a single T cell receptor (beta chain). Its antigen is still unknown. The junction departs from germline at one end; a sequencing error may be responsible. Germline assignment: CDR1 MNHEY and CDR2 SVGAGI. CDR3 length: 15 amino acids. This entry comes from a study of cytomegalovirus exposure and HLA in healthy donors. At the level of the study: Earlier, almost 120 million unique TCR beta sequences were recovered from about 200 million T cells by an analysis. Study results and limitations: The authors confirmed in vitro that three CMV-associated chains were specific for CMV antigens. TCR beta V- and J-gene trimming, according to a later analysis, was linked to a missense DCLRE1C variant. In a later analysis, HLA-associated TCR beta chains were more clonally expanded than equally common others.

A multiplex PCR was run with 60 Vbeta primers and 13 Jbeta primers. The repertoire was sequenced with immunoSEQ multiplex PCR; TCRdb's copy has only in-frame clones and lacks some. This table holds tens of thousands of clones, 80% found once. The rearrangement uses TRBV6-5 and TRBJ2-1, with D possibly matching TRBD2 (6 bases). The sequenced material came from PBMCs. The source of this sequence is a male donor in good health and CMV-seronegative. CDR3 region: CASRHGRGLGNGQFF. CDR3 coding DNA: TGTGCCAGCAGACACGGGCGGGGCCTGGGCAATGGGCAGTTCTTC.